The source of this T cell receptor beta chain is a study of cytomegalovirus exposure and HLA in healthy donors. Use of 60 Vbeta and 13 Jbeta primers characterized the PCR. Profiled with immunoSEQ multiplex PCR; TCRdb holds only in-frame clones, not every one. Altogether 95,000 to 150,000 clones are present, around 75% being singletons, with the ten largest covering roughly 10%. Findings of the study overall: In all likelihood, a cluster of highly shared sequence variants was a sequencing artifact. The study put under 200 TCR beta chains on its list as cytomegalovirus-associated.

A word on this clone: No antigen is known for it.

The germline gives CDR1 GTSNPN, CDR2 SVGIG (reference sequence). V was clipped by 4 bases and J by 7 bases, with 13 bases between them. The CDR3 consists of 13 residues. This chain connects TRBV30 to TRBJ2-2, with D unclear. Specimen: PBMCs. The TCR sequence derives from a woman between 50 and 59 years old in good health and CMV-seropositive. The CDR3 spells CAWTPRSVGELFF. The CDR3 bases are TGTGCCTGGACTCCGAGGTCGGTCGGGGAGCTGTTTTTT.